The T cell receptor (beta chain) under discussion was sequenced for a study of shared T cell receptors in the human thymus. Profiled with immunoSEQ multiplex PCR; TCRdb holds only in-frame clones, not every one. Counted here are under 700,000 clones, around 78% occurring once; the ten biggest clones make up more than 0.01%. V lost 7 bases to trimming and J lost 6 bases; unmatched junction nucleotides: 4. Germline values: CDR1 SGHNT, CDR2 YYREEE (reference sequence). The CDR3 loop spans 12 amino acids. These records were also assigned to another study, of human thymus T cells. As reported in that work: Thymic and blood repertoires seemed to show skewed V and J gene use. Unrelated individuals were reported by related research to share highly overlapping thymic repertoires.

V is TRBV5-4 and J is TRBJ2-1, with TRBD2 identical over 7 bases. This sequence originates from a boy in the first two years of life with a congenital heart defect. Sequenced material: thymocytes. The CDR3 DNA reads as TGTGCCAGCCGCGGCGGGAGCAATGAGCAGTTCTTC. Translated: CASRGGSNEQFF.